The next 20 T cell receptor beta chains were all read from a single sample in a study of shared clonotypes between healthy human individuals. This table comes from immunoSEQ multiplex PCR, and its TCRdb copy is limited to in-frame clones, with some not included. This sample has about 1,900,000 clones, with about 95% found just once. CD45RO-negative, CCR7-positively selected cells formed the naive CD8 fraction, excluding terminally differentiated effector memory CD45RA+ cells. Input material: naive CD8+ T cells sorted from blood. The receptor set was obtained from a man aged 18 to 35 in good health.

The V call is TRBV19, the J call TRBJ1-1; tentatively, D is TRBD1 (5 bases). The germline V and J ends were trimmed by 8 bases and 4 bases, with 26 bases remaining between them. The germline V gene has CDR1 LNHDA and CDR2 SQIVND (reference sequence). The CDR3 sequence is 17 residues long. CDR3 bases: TGTGCCAGTTGGGACCGCCCTCAATCTCTCAAGAGCACTGAAGCTTTCTTT. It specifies CASWDRPQSLKSTEAFF.

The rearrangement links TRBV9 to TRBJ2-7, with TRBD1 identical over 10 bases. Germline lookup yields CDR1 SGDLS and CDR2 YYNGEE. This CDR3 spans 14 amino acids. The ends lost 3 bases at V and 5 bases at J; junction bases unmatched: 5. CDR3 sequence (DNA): TGTGCCAGCAGCGCCGGGACAGGGGCCGACGAGCAGTACTTC. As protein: CASSAGTGADEQYF.

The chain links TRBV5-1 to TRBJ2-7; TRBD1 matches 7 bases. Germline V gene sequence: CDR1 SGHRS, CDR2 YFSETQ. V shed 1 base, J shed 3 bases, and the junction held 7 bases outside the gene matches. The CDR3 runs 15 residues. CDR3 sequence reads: CASSLTGVDYYEQYF. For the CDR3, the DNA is TGCGCCAGCAGCTTGACAGGGGTTGACTACTACGAGCAGTACTTC.

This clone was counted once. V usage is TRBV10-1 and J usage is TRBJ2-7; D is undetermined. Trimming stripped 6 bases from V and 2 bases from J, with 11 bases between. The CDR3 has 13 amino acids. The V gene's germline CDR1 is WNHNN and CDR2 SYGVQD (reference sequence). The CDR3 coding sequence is TGCGCCAGCAGCGGTTCTGGGACCTACGAGCAGTACTTC. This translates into CASSGSGTYEQYF.

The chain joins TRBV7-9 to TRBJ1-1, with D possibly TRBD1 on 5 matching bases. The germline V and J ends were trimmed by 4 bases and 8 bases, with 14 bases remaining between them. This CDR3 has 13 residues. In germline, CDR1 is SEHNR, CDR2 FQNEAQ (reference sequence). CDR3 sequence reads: CASSSPGPQEAFF. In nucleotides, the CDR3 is TGTGCCAGCAGCTCACCGGGACCCCAGGAAGCTTTCTTT.

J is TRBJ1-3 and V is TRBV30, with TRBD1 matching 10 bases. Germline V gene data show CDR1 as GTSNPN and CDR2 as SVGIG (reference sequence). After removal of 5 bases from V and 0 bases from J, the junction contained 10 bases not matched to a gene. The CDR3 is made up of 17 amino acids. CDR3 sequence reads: CAWGTGAPRHSGNTIYF. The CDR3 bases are TGTGCCTGGGGGACAGGGGCCCCTCGCCACTCTGGAAACACCATATATTTT.

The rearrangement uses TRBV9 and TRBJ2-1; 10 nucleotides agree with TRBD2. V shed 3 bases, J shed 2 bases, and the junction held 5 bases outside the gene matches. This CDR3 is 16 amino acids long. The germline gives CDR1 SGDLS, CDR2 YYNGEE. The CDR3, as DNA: TGTGCCAGCAGCGCGAGCGGGAGGGTCGCCTACAATGAGCAGTTCTTC. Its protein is CASSASGRVAYNEQFF.

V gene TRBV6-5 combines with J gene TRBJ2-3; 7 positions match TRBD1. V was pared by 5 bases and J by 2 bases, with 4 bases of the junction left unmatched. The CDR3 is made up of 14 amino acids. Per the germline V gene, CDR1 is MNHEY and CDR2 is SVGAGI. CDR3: CASSRQGATDTQYF. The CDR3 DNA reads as TGTGCCAGCAGTCGACAGGGAGCCACAGATACGCAGTATTTT.

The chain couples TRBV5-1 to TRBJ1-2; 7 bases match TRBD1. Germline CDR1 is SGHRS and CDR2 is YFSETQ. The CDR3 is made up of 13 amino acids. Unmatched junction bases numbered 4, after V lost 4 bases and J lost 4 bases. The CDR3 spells CASSPGQSYGYTF. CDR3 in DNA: TGCGCCAGCAGCCCGGGACAGAGCTATGGCTACACCTTC.

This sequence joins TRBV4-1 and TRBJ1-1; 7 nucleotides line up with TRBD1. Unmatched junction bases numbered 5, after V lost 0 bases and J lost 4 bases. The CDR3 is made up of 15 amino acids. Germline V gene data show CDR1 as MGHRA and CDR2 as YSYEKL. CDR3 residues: CASSQEGGRTTEAFF. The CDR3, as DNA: TGCGCCAGCAGCCAAGAAGGGGGCAGGACCACTGAAGCTTTCTTT.

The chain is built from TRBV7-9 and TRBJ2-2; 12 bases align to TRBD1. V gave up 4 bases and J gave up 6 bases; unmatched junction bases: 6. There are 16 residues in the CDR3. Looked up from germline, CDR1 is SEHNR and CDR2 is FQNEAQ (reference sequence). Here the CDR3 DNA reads TGTGCCAGCAGCTCCCGGGACAGGGGGCATCCCGGGGAGCTGTTTTTT. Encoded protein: CASSSRDRGHPGELFF.

This CDR3 is CASSVGGEGLGEKLFF. The CDR3 coding sequence is TGTGCCAGCAGCGTAGGCGGGGAGGGTCTTGGTGAAAAACTGTTTTTT. The V gene is TRBV9, the J gene TRBJ1-4; no clear D gene. V was pared by 0 bases and J by 7 bases, with 16 bases between. The CDR3 length is 16 residues. Germline V gene data show CDR1 as SGDLS and CDR2 as YYNGEE.

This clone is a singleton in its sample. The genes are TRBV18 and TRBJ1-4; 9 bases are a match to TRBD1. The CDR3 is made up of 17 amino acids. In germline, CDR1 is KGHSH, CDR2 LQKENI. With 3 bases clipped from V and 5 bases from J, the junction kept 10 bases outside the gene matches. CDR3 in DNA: TGTGCCAGCTCACCTAATAAGGGGGACAGGGAGAATGAAAAACTGTTTTTT. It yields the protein CASSPNKGDRENEKLFF.

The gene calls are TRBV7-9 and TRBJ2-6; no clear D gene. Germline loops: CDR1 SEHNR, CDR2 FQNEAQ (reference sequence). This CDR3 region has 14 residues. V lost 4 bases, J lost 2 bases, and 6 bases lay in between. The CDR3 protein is CASSSPAGANVLTF. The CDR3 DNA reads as TGTGCCAGCAGCTCCCCGGCTGGGGCCAACGTCCTGACTTTC.

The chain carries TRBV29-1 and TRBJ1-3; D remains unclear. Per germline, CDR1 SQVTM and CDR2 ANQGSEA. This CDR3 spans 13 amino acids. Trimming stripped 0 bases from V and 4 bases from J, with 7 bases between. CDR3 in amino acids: CSVEEGYGNTIYF. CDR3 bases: TGCAGCGTTGAAGAAGGGTACGGAAACACCATATATTTT.

CDR3 nucleotides: TGTGCCTGGAGTGTTATGGGGGGAGGAGGGAGGGAGCCCCAGCATTTT. It yields the protein CAWSVMGGGGREPQHF. This chain links TRBV30 with TRBJ1-5; a possible D gene is TRBD1 (5 bases). Germline V CDR1 and CDR2: GTSNPN, SVGIG (reference sequence). The length of the CDR3 is 16 residues. V dropped 0 bases and J dropped 8 bases, with 20 bases sitting between them.

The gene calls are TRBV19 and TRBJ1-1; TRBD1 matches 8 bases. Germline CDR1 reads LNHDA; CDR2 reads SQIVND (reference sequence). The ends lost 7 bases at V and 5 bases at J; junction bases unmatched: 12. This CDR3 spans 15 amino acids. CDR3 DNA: TGTGCCAGTACCGTGACAGGGGACCATGGTACTGAAGCTTTCTTT. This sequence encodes CASTVTGDHGTEAFF.

The CDR3 protein is CASSLGTWGMNTEAFF. CDR3 bases: TGTGCCAGCAGCCTCGGGACATGGGGCATGAACACTGAAGCTTTCTTT. The chain couples TRBV2 to TRBJ1-1; possible D gene TRBD1, 6 bases. Trimming took off 6 bases at V and 0 bases at J, with 17 bases between the two ends. Looked up from germline, CDR1 is SNHLY and CDR2 is FYNNEI. This CDR3 is 16 amino acids long. The full variable domain, in which reference TRBV2 and TRBJ1-1 provide the parts outside the CDR3, is EPEVTQTPSHQVTQMGQEVILRCVPISNHLYFYWYRQILGQKVEFLVSFYNNEISEKSEIFDDQFSVERPDGSNFTLKIRSTKLEDSAMYFCASSLGTWGMNTEAFFGQGTRLTVV.

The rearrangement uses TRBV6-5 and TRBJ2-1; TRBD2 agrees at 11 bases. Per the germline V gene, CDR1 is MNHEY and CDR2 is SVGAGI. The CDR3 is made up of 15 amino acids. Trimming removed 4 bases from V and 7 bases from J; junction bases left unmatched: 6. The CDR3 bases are TGTGCCAGCAGTTCACTAGCGGGAGTTGGGAATGAGCAGTTCTTC. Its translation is CASSSLAGVGNEQFF.

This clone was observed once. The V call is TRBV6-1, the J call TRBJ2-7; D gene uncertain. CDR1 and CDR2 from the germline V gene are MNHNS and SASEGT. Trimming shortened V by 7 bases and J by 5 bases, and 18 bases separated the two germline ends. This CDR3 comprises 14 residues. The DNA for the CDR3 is TGTGCCAGCATCAGTTCCCATGGGGTCGACGAGCAGTACTTC. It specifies CASISSHGVDEQYF.